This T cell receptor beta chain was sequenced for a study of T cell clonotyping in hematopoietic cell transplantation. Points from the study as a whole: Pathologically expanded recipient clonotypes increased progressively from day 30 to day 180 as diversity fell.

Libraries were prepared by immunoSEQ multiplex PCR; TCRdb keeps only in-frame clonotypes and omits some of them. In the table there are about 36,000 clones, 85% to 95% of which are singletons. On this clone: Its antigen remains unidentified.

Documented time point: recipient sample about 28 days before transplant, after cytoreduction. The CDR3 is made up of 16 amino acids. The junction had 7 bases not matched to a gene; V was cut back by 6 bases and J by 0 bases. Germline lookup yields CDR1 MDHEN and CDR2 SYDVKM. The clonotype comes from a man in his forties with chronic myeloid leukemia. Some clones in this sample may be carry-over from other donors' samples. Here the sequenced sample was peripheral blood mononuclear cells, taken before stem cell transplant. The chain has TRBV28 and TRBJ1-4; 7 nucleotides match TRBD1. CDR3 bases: TGTGCCAGCAGCCCCTGGGACAGCTCAACTAATGAAAAACTGTTTTTT. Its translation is CASSPWDSSTNEKLFF.